This TCR beta chain was obtained from a study of a mutant IDH1 vaccine in newly diagnosed glioma. Study information: Treated patients had a mean age of about 37 years and a sex split that was approximately 62% male and roughly 38% female. Prior therapy was radiotherapy, temozolomide, or both; most received both.

Time point here: baseline, week 1 (first vaccination visit). The sample's treatment: pre-vaccination baseline after standard-of-care therapy. Donor tumors were new WHO grade 3 or 4 IDH1-mutant, ATRX-lost astrocytomas. Germline values: CDR1 LNHNV, CDR2 YYDKDF (reference sequence). V was cut by 0 bases and J by 7 bases, with 3 bases left in between. The CDR3 extends over 12 amino acids. The assay was immunoSEQ multiplex PCR, and TCRdb's table has in-frame clones only and misses some. The profile shows some 100,000 clones, approximately 83% of them singletons. This receptor was identified in a woman between 50 and 59 years old with glioma. The sample in question was PBMCs, obtained from a glioma patient treated with radiotherapy, temozolomide or both. The gene calls are TRBV15 and TRBJ2-2; D is ambiguous. The CDR3 coding sequence is TGTGCCACCAGCAGAGACTACGGGGAGCTGTTTTTT. Translation: CATSRDYGELFF.